Below are 8 T cell receptor beta chains sequenced from a single sample in a study of monozygotic twins with inflammatory bowel disease (dated by TCRdb to about 2019). The library was built by means of 5' RACE. Sequencing relied on an Illumina HiSeq 2500. The reads, reprocessed by TCRdb, yield one row per CDR3 protein sequence and no DNA. This sample's clone table shows some 170,000 distinct CDR3 sequences. Of the sample, less than 8% is held by the ten largest clones. Input material: blood. All receptors come from a human donor with ulcerative colitis or Crohn's disease, or a healthy co-twin of an affected twin (not recorded which).

Here the CDR3 reads CASSSDQSSYEQYF. This chain joins TRBV7-6 and TRBJ2-7. The CDR3 length is 14 residues. CDR1 SGHVS and CDR2 FNYEAQ come from the germline V gene.

J is TRBJ2-3 and V is TRBV29-1; absent DNA, TCRdb's TRBD2 call cannot be checked. The CDR3 consists of 13 residues. Germline-derived CDR1 and CDR2 are SQVTM and ANQGSEA. CDR3 in amino acids: CSVIAESTDTQYF.

The chain recombines TRBV12-2 with TRBJ1-3; TCRdb's D gene call, TRBD1, goes unchecked for lack of DNA. TRBV12-2 corresponds to a pseudogene. This CDR3 contains 19 residues. CDR3 amino acids: CTSRSSGTGGTSSGNTIYF.

The J gene is TRBJ1-5, the V gene TRBV7-2. This CDR3 is 14 amino acids long. CDR1 and CDR2 (germline): SGHTA, FQGNSA. The CDR3 loop reads CASAFEGFSQPQHF.

The V call is TRBV18, the J call TRBJ2-7; TCRdb's D call of TRBD1 is untestable without DNA. This CDR3 is 16 amino acids long. Germline CDR1 and CDR2: KGHSH and LQKENI. CDR3 sequence reads: CASSPPQGANSYEQYF.

The chain is built from TRBV6-1 and TRBJ2-3; TCRdb names TRBD2, which stays unverified in the absence of DNA. CDR1 is MNHNS, CDR2 SASEGT, per germline. This CDR3 is built from 18 residues. The CDR3 here is CASSQSGGALVSTDTQYF.

The V and J genes are TRBV7-2 and TRBJ2-2; the TCRdb call, TRBD2, lacks DNA for checking. The germline V gene has CDR1 SGHTA and CDR2 FQGNSA. This CDR3 is built from 16 residues. CDR3 protein: CASSRSGGRLAGELFF. Complete variable domain (other parts from reference TRBV7-2 and TRBJ2-2): GAGVSQSPSNKVTEKGKDVELRCDPISGHTALYWYRQSLGQGLEFLIYFQGNSAPDKSGLPSDRFSAERTGGSVSTLTIQRTQQEDSAVYLCASSRSGGRLAGELFFGEGSRLTVL.

The chain combines TRBV12-3 or TRBV12-4 with TRBJ1-2; with no DNA, the TCRdb D assignment of TRBD1 cannot be verified. This CDR3 region has 14 residues. CDR3 residues: CASRPSLGQGGYTF.